The 20 T cell receptor beta chains below all came from one sample that was sequenced in a study of T-cell memory formation after mild COVID-19. Each CDR3 protein is one row after TCRdb ran MiXCR on the 5' RACE reads. Among approximately 500,000 distinct CDR3 sequences listed, about 23% were seen once. Source material: PBMCs or a T cell subset sorted from them (not recorded which). These receptors all come from an adult woman who had mild COVID-19 (a few samples of this study predate the infection). Cell type and time point are not known.

The chain employs TRBV12-3 or TRBV12-4 and TRBJ1-5; D possibly corresponds to TRBD1 (6 bases). The CDR3 totals 14 residues. V lost 4 bases to trimming and J lost 1 base, with 8 bases between them. CDR3 sequence reads: CASSSGHSNQPQHF. The CDR3 DNA follows: TGTGCCAGCAGTTCGGGACACAGCAATCAGCCCCAGCATTTT.

This clonotype was counted a few times. V usage is TRBV4-3 and J usage is TRBJ2-7, with TRBD2 as a possible D gene (6 bases). The length of the CDR3 is 15 residues. Germline lookup yields CDR1 LGHNA and CDR2 YSLEER. Deletions cut 5 bases from V and 2 bases from J, with 16 bases between. The CDR3 is CASSWGRGLTYEQYF. The CDR3 DNA reads as TGCGCCAGCAGCTGGGGACGGGGACTTACCTACGAGCAGTACTTC.

The chain has TRBV9 and TRBJ2-7; the D gene could be TRBD1 or TRBD2 (5 bases each). The ends were cut back, 4 bases at V and 6 bases at J, with 20 bases in the middle. This CDR3 spans 15 amino acids. The germline V gene encodes CDR1 SGDLS and CDR2 YYNGEE. CDR3 in DNA: TGTGCCAGCAGCCCGTCCGGGACCCTGAGGGTCGAGCAGTACTTC. Amino acid sequence: CASSPSGTLRVEQYF.

This clonotype has ten or more counts. The chain has TRBV11-2 and TRBJ2-1, with TRBD2 identical over 9 bases. J was trimmed by 2 bases and V by 8 bases; bases with no gene match: 10. CDR1 SGHAT and CDR2 FQNNGV come from the germline V gene. The CDR3 covers 16 residues. The CDR3 region has the DNA TGTGCCAGCTTTAACAGCGGGGGGTCAGCCTACAATGAGCAGTTCTTC. This gives the protein CASFNSGGSAYNEQFF. The full variable domain, its missing parts supplied by reference TRBV11-2 and TRBJ2-1, is EAGVAQSPRYKIIEKRQSVAFWCNPISGHATLYWYQQILGQGPKLLIQFQNNGVVDDSQLPKDRFSAERLKGVDSTLKIQPAKLEDSAVYLCASFNSGGSAYNEQFFGPGTRLTVL.

The chain recombines TRBV11-2 with TRBJ2-3; TRBD1 aligns across 9 bases. Germline V gene data show CDR1 as SGHAT and CDR2 as FQNNGV. The CDR3 has 16 amino acids. The J segment lost 4 bases and the V segment lost 5 bases, leaving 10 bases of the junction unmatched. The CDR3: CASSPLGQGFADTQYF. The CDR3 nucleotides are TGTGCCAGCAGCCCGTTGGGACAGGGATTCGCAGATACGCAGTATTTT.

The chain couples TRBV12-3 or TRBV12-4 to TRBJ1-1; 10 positions match TRBD1. With V trimmed by 5 bases and J by 0 bases, 6 bases remained unmatched. This CDR3 comprises 16 residues. As DNA, the CDR3 is TGTGCCAGCAGTCCGGGGGACAGGGGTATGAACACTGAAGCTTTCTTT. Protein sequence: CASSPGDRGMNTEAFF.

This sequence joins TRBV7-9 and TRBJ1-6; tentative D call: TRBD1 (6 bases). Deletions cut 5 bases from V and 7 bases from J, with 12 bases between. This CDR3 has 14 residues. CDR1 SEHNR and CDR2 FQNEAQ come from the germline V gene (reference sequence). The CDR3 DNA reads TGTGCCAGCAGCCAGAGGGGGGCGAATTCACCCCTCCACTTT. It translates to CASSQRGANSPLHF.

This clonotype appeared a few times. The gene calls are TRBV21-1 and TRBJ2-4; the table's D call, TRBD2, was not checked against the DNA. TRBV21-1 is a known pseudogene. This CDR3 is built from 13 residues. CDR3 in amino acids: CASSARRVGIQYF. In nucleotides, the CDR3 is TGTGCCAGCAGCGCACGACGGGTGGGGATTCAGTACTTC.

This clonotype was detected a few times. The genes are TRBV18 and TRBJ1-1; 7 nucleotides line up with TRBD1. CDR1 and CDR2 (germline): KGHSH, LQKENI. J was trimmed by 4 bases and V by 6 bases; bases with no gene match: 14. The CDR3 covers 16 residues. CDR3 sequence (DNA): TGTGCCAGCTCCCTCCATGGACAGGTTTCGAGCACTGAAGCTTTCTTT. Translation: CASSLHGQVSSTEAFF.

There are a few counts of this clonotype. This chain connects TRBV6-2 or TRBV6-3 to TRBJ2-7, with D perhaps TRBD1 (5 bases). This CDR3 contains 14 residues. With 4 bases removed from V and 5 bases from J, the gap between germline ends came to 15 bases. The V gene's germline CDR1 is MNHEY and CDR2 SVGEGT. CDR3 DNA: TGTGCCAGCAGTTGGAGTCAGGGCCCCAACGAGCAGTACTTC. Protein sequence: CASSWSQGPNEQYF.

This sequence joins TRBV24-1 and TRBJ2-7; D not resolved. With 2 bases removed from V and 2 bases from J, the gap between germline ends came to 6 bases. CDR1 and CDR2 (germline): KGHDR, SFDVKD. The CDR3 contains 13 residues. CDR3 loop: CATSDSITYEQYF. Here the CDR3 DNA reads TGTGCCACCAGTGATTCCATAACCTACGAGCAGTACTTC.

The DNA of the CDR3 is TGTGCCAGCTCACCCCCCGCTGTTAGCGAGCAGTACTTC. Protein product: CASSPPAVSEQYF. The rearrangement joins TRBV18 to TRBJ2-7, with unresolved D. Germline CDR1 reads KGHSH; CDR2 reads LQKENI. The CDR3 sequence is 13 residues long. Trimming pared 3 bases from V and 6 bases from J, leaving 12 bases between.

V and J are TRBV25-1 and TRBJ2-1; TRBD1 aligns across 11 bases. CDR3 length: 16 amino acids. V was pared by 6 bases and J by 4 bases, with 8 bases of the junction left unmatched. Germline assignment: CDR1 MGHDK and CDR2 SYGVNS. CDR3 DNA sequence: TGTGCCAGCAGCCACCCCGGGACAGGGGGATACAATGAGCAGTTCTTC. It yields the protein CASSHPGTGGYNEQFF.

This clonotype was counted a few times. The chain employs TRBV3-1 and TRBJ2-7, with 8 bases that match TRBD2. Germline V gene lookup returns CDR1 LGHDT and CDR2 YNNKEL (reference sequence). The CDR3 loop spans 13 amino acids. Trimming at V came to 8 bases and at J to 6 bases, leaving 9 bases not matched to a gene. CDR3 in amino acids: CASGGGRQSEQYF. The CDR3 DNA reads TGTGCCAGCGGCGGGGGGCGGCAGAGCGAGCAGTACTTC.

Only a few counts were recorded for this clonotype. Written as DNA, the CDR3 is TGCGCCAGCAGCTTGGGCCGGGGGCAATATCCTGAAGCTTTCTTT. As protein: CASSLGRGQYPEAFF. This chain joins TRBV5-1 and TRBJ1-1; TRBD1 is a possible D gene (6 bases). The ends were cut back, 0 bases at V and 6 bases at J, with 15 bases in the middle. CDR3 length: 15 residues. CDR1 is SGHRS, CDR2 YFSETQ, per germline.

This chain uses TRBV30 with TRBJ2-7; 14 positions match TRBD2. This CDR3 contains 15 residues. After removal of 3 bases from V and 5 bases from J, the junction contained 6 bases not matched to a gene. Germline CDR1 is GTSNPN and CDR2 is SVGIG (reference sequence). DNA for the CDR3: TGTGCCTGGAGCACCGGGACTAGCGGGGGACACGAGCAGTACTTC. Translated, it gives CAWSTGTSGGHEQYF.

J is TRBJ2-1 and V is TRBV10-3, with 10 bases identical to TRBD2. The trim removed 5 bases at V and 7 bases at J, leaving 8 bases unmatched. CDR1 and CDR2 (germline): ENHRY, SYGVKD. CDR3 length: 15 amino acids. The CDR3 coding sequence is TGTGCCATCAGTCAACTAGCGGGGACAAGGAATGAGCAGTTCTTC. Its protein product is CAISQLAGTRNEQFF.

This chain joins TRBV20-1 and TRBJ2-7; no reliable D call. Germline V lookup: CDR1 DFQATT, CDR2 SNEGSKA (reference sequence). The V and J ends lost 6 bases and 2 bases respectively, with 11 bases between them. The CDR3 is 12 residues long. Here the CDR3 reads CSAKSHTYEQYF. As DNA, the CDR3 is TGCAGTGCGAAAAGCCATACCTACGAGCAGTACTTC.

This clonotype appeared a few times. The chain is built from TRBV7-9 and TRBJ2-1; 13 bases fit TRBD2. The CDR3 is 17 residues long. V shed 5 bases, J shed 4 bases, and the junction held 8 bases outside the gene matches. Per the germline V gene, CDR1 is SEHNR and CDR2 is FQNEAQ (reference sequence). The CDR3 DNA reads as TGTGCCAGCAGCCCTCGGACTAGCGGGAGTATGTACAATGAGCAGTTCTTC. Its protein is CASSPRTSGSMYNEQFF.

This chain connects TRBV4-3 to TRBJ2-3; the match to TRBD2 covers 13 bases. The CDR3 length is 18 residues. Per the germline V gene, CDR1 is LGHNA and CDR2 is YSLEER. The V gene end was trimmed by 3 bases and the J gene end by 5 bases; junction bases not matched to a gene: 11. CDR3 sequence: CASSHSRTSGSFVDTQYF. CDR3 nucleotide sequence: TGCGCCAGCAGCCATTCTCGGACTAGCGGGAGCTTTGTAGATACGCAGTATTTT.